Each of the 26 T cell receptor beta chains below was sequenced from the same sample in a study of OX40 agonist ivuxolimab in advanced cancers. Clones were read by immunoSEQ multiplex PCR, and TCRdb kept only the in-frame ones, dropping some. The sample lists 45,000 to 50,000 clones; approximately 88% were seen once. The sample in question was CD4+ or CD8+ T cells sorted from blood, obtained in a trial of the OX40 agonist ivuxolimab. Source of these receptors: an adult with an advanced solid tumor such as melanoma, head and neck, liver or kidney cancer.

The J gene is TRBJ2-7, the V gene TRBV5-1; no clear D gene. Trimming removed 4 bases from V and 2 bases from J, with 13 bases in between. Germline V gene data show CDR1 as SGHRS and CDR2 as YFSETQ. CDR3 length: 14 amino acids. The CDR3: CASSPMGHPYEQYF. The CDR3 DNA reads as TGCGCCAGCAGCCCTATGGGCCACCCCTACGAGCAGTACTTC.

The rearrangement uses TRBV19 and TRBJ2-6, with 7 bases matching TRBD1. Germline values: CDR1 LNHDA, CDR2 SQIVND (reference sequence). The CDR3 totals 17 residues. Trimming at V came to 6 bases and at J to 0 bases, leaving 8 bases not matched to a gene. The CDR3 DNA reads TGTGCCAGTAGCAAGGGACAGTTCGTCTCTGGGGCCAACGTCCTGACTTTC. Its translation: CASSKGQFVSGANVLTF.

The chain couples TRBV30 to TRBJ2-1; D possibly uses TRBD1 or TRBD2 (5 bases each). V gave up 8 bases and J gave up 0 bases, with 17 bases separating them. The germline V gene encodes CDR1 GTSNPN and CDR2 SVGIG (reference sequence). CDR3 size: 15 residues. CDR3 residues: CASVSGRSSYNEQFF. DNA for the CDR3: TGTGCCAGTGTATCGGGGCGAAGCTCCTACAATGAGCAGTTCTTC. The full variable domain, with the rest looked up from reference TRBV30 and TRBJ2-1, is SQTIHQWPATLVQPVGSPLSLECTVEGTSNPNLYWYRQAAGRGLQLLFYSVGIGQISSEVPQNLSASRPQDRQFILSSKKLLLSDSGFYLCASVSGRSSYNEQFFGPGTRLTVL.

V is TRBV18 and J is TRBJ1-3; 8 nucleotides align to TRBD1. Germline CDR1 KGHSH, CDR2 LQKENI. V dropped 4 bases and J dropped 3; count of bases not matched to a gene: 2. The CDR3 has 14 amino acids. The CDR3 reads CASSLDRGGNTIYF. In DNA, the CDR3 is TGTGCCAGCTCACTAGACAGGGGTGGAAACACCATATATTTT.

The CDR3 spells CSVEGGDSYGYTF. The CDR3 bases are TGCAGCGTTGAGGGGGGAGACTCTTATGGCTACACCTTC. This chain connects TRBV29-1 to TRBJ1-2, with D possibly matching TRBD1 (5 bases). CDR3 length equals 13 residues. The germline V and J ends were trimmed by 3 bases and 5 bases, with 13 bases remaining between them. Germline CDR1 reads SQVTM; CDR2 reads ANQGSEA.

The chain employs TRBV11-2 and TRBJ2-5; 8 nucleotides line up with TRBD2. The V and J ends lost 4 bases and 5 bases, in that order; junction bases with no gene match: 12. This CDR3 has 16 amino acids. CDR1 is SGHAT, CDR2 FQNNGV, per germline. The CDR3 region has the DNA TGTGCCAGCAGCTCCCGCATAACTAGCGGAGGCGAGACCCAGTACTTC. Translated: CASSSRITSGGETQYF.

This clone was detected only once. The chain is built from TRBV29-1 and TRBJ2-5, with D possibly being TRBD2 (5 bases). Trimming stripped 4 bases from V and 4 bases from J, with 7 bases between. The CDR3 is made up of 11 amino acids. From germline, CDR1 is SQVTM and CDR2 ANQGSEA. The CDR3 DNA reads TGCAGCGTTGCTGGGAGAGAGACCCAGTACTTC. This sequence encodes CSVAGRETQYF.

In DNA, the CDR3 is TGTGCCAGCAGCCAAGATGGGGCTAGCGGGAGGGTAGGTGAGCAGTTCTTC. The encoded protein is CASSQDGASGRVGEQFF. The chain joins TRBV4-2 to TRBJ2-1; 12 nucleotides align to TRBD2. This CDR3 contains 17 residues. V lost 0 bases, J lost 9 bases, and 9 bases stayed unmatched. Germline values: CDR1 LGHNA, CDR2 YNFKEQ.

The chain combines TRBV6-1 with TRBJ1-2; D is perhaps TRBD1 (6 bases). The V gene lost 6 bases and the J gene lost 4 bases, with 12 bases spanning the gap. Germline CDR1 reads MNHNS; CDR2 reads SASEGT. CDR3 length equals 13 residues. This CDR3 is CASRRGAGYGYTF. CDR3 bases: TGTGCCAGCAGGAGGGGGGCTGGCTATGGCTACACCTTC.

The V gene is TRBV4-1, the J gene TRBJ2-3, with D hard to call. The CDR3 is 16 residues long. Trimming took 0 bases from V and 1 from J, leaving 11 bases between them. Germline V lookup: CDR1 MGHRA, CDR2 YSYEKL. CDR3 region: CASSQDWKWGTDTQYF. DNA for the CDR3: TGCGCCAGCAGCCAAGATTGGAAGTGGGGCACAGATACGCAGTATTTT.

This sequence joins TRBV29-1 and TRBJ2-2; TRBD1 agrees at 7 bases. The CDR3 sequence is 17 residues long. Germline CDR1 reads SQVTM; CDR2 reads ANQGSEA. V trimming: 1 base; J trimming: 2 bases; junction bases outside the gene matches: 10. The CDR3 DNA reads as TGCAGCGTTGAAGCCCCAATGGCAGGGGGTAACACCGGGGAGCTGTTTTTT. The encoded protein is CSVEAPMAGGNTGELFF.

The V gene is TRBV15, the J gene TRBJ2-3; the D gene is possibly TRBD2 (5 bases). Germline-derived CDR1 and CDR2 are LNHNV and YYDKDF (reference sequence). The V end was cut by 3 bases, the J end by 8 bases, with 18 bases between. The CDR3 extends over 15 amino acids. The CDR3 bases are TGTGCCACCAGCAGTTTACCTCGTGGCGGGTTTACGCAGTATTTT. Protein sequence: CATSSLPRGGFTQYF.

V gene TRBV7-8 combines with J gene TRBJ1-3; D unclear. V was clipped by 2 bases and J by 3 bases, with 11 bases between them. This CDR3 comprises 15 residues. CDR1 and CDR2 from the germline V gene are SGHVS and FQNEAQ. The CDR3 here is CASSLFPGSGNTIYF. The DNA for the CDR3 is TGTGCCAGCAGCTTATTTCCGGGAAGTGGAAACACCATATATTTT.

This chain connects TRBV10-1 to TRBJ2-3, with D possibly matching TRBD2 (5 bases). The germline V gene encodes CDR1 WNHNN and CDR2 SYGVQD (reference sequence). V lost 1 base and J lost 4, with 12 bases in between. The CDR3 is made up of 15 amino acids. The CDR3 DNA reads as TGCGCCAGCAGTGAGTTTCGGGGAGTCCCAGATACGCAGTATTTT. It encodes CASSEFRGVPDTQYF.

This chain uses TRBV11-2 with TRBJ2-3, with D unresolved. CDR3 size: 14 residues. The V gene lost 3 bases and the J gene lost 0 bases, with 7 bases spanning the gap. The germline V gene has CDR1 SGHAT and CDR2 FQNNGV. This CDR3 is CASSFRRSTDTQYF. The CDR3, as DNA: TGTGCCAGCAGCTTTAGGCGGAGCACAGATACGCAGTATTTT.

CDR3 sequence (DNA): TGTGCCAGCAGCGTAGCGGAGGGATTCTACGAGCAGTACTTC. Translating it yields CASSVAEGFYEQYF. The chain uses TRBV9 and TRBJ2-7; D might be TRBD2 (6 bases). This CDR3 is built from 14 residues. Germline CDR1 SGDLS, CDR2 YYNGEE. V lost 0 bases and J 3 bases, leaving 10 bases between the germline ends. The variable domain in full, with the rest retrieved from reference TRBV9 and TRBJ2-7, is DSGVTQTPKHLITATGQRVTLRCSPRSGDLSVYWYQQSLDQGLQFLIQYYNGEERAKGNILERFSAQQFPDLHSELNLSSLELGDSALYFCASSVAEGFYEQYFGPGTRLTVT.

The rearrangement links TRBV7-2 to TRBJ2-3; 11 bases align to TRBD1. The CDR3 consists of 18 residues. Germline values: CDR1 SGHTA, CDR2 FQGNSA. V dropped 5 bases and J dropped 3; count of bases not matched to a gene: 13. DNA for the CDR3: TGTGCCAGCAGCGCACGAGGCGGGACAGGGGGGAGGACAGATACGCAGTATTTT. It codes for CASSARGGTGGRTDTQYF.

This clone was seen once. The chain couples TRBV2 to TRBJ1-5; TRBD1 aligns across 7 bases. Unmatched junction bases numbered 10, after V lost 4 bases and J lost 7 bases. The germline CDR1 and CDR2 sequences are SNHLY and FYNNEI. This CDR3 has 15 residues. The CDR3: CASSGGTERWQPQHF. The CDR3 DNA is TGTGCCAGCAGTGGGGGGACAGAACGATGGCAGCCCCAGCATTTT.

The CDR3 DNA follows: TGCGCCAGCGGACAGGGGATCTATAATGAGCAGTTCTTC. Its translation is CASGQGIYNEQFF. The V and J genes are TRBV5-1 and TRBJ2-1, with TRBD1 identical over 9 bases. Germline V gene sequence: CDR1 SGHRS, CDR2 YFSETQ. The CDR3 is 13 residues long. Losses at the gene ends were 7 bases for V and 7 bases for J; bases not matched to a gene: 6.

The chain has TRBV6-6 and TRBJ2-7; a possible D gene is TRBD2 (5 bases). This CDR3 region has 15 residues. Germline V gives CDR1 MNHNY, CDR2 SVGAGI (reference sequence). The ends were cut back, 3 bases at V and 4 bases at J, with 16 bases in the middle. CDR3 protein: CASSYSWSGQYEQYF. CDR3 DNA: TGTGCCAGCAGTTATTCGTGGAGCGGTCAATACGAGCAGTACTTC.

The V and J genes are TRBV6-6 and TRBJ1-5; D is possibly TRBD1 (5 bases). Germline CDR1 and CDR2: MNHNY and SVGAGI (reference sequence). V was trimmed by 0 bases and J by 0 bases, leaving 9 bases between them. This CDR3 comprises 16 residues. CDR3 bases: TGTGCCAGCAGTTACTCCCCCGGGGGTAGCAATCAGCCCCAGCATTTT. Encoded protein: CASSYSPGGSNQPQHF.

The gene calls are TRBV5-4 and TRBJ1-1; no definite D call. With 5 bases removed from V and 1 base from J, the gap between germline ends came to 12 bases. The CDR3 runs to 14 residues. CDR1 is SGHNT, CDR2 YYREEE, per germline (reference sequence). CDR3 in amino acids: CASSLGVRNTEAFF. The CDR3, as DNA: TGTGCCAGCAGTCTAGGCGTTAGGAACACTGAAGCTTTCTTT. Full variable domain (rest looked up from reference TRBV5-4 and TRBJ1-1): ETGVTQSPTHLIKTRGQQVTLRCSSQSGHNTVSWYQQALGQGPQFIFQYYREEENGRGNFPPRFSGLQFPNYSSELNVNALELDDSALYLCASSLGVRNTEAFFGQGTRLTVV.

The V call is TRBV6-5, the J call TRBJ2-1; 7 bases align to TRBD1. CDR1 MNHEY and CDR2 SVGAGI come from the germline V gene. With 9 bases clipped from V and 8 bases from J, the junction kept 7 bases outside the gene matches. The CDR3 is made up of 12 amino acids. The CDR3 region has the DNA TGTGCCAGTAAGAGACAGGGCTATGAGCAGTTCTTC. Its protein product is CASKRQGYEQFF.

The chain is built from TRBV7-3 and TRBJ2-3; weak D call: TRBD1 (5 bases). V was cut by 1 base and J by 4 bases, with 9 bases left in between. CDR3 length: 14 amino acids. In germline, CDR1 is SGHTA, CDR2 FQGTGA. The CDR3: CASSLNRFPDTQYF. The CDR3 DNA reads as TGTGCCAGCAGCTTAAACAGGTTCCCAGATACGCAGTATTTT.

This clone was observed a single time. The chain is built from TRBV15 and TRBJ2-5; 8 nucleotides match TRBD1. The CDR3 contains 14 residues. Germline V gene sequence: CDR1 LNHNV, CDR2 YYDKDF (reference sequence). The J segment lost 5 bases and the V segment lost 5 bases, leaving 7 bases of the junction unmatched. The DNA for the CDR3 is TGTGCCACCAGCGCTACAGGGGGACGGGAGACCCAGTACTTC. It codes for CATSATGGRETQYF.

The chain joins TRBV28 to TRBJ2-5, with 9 bases aligning to TRBD2. The J call may not be correct, given that the DNA end is closer to TRBJ2-7. The CDR3 consists of 19 residues. Germline V gene data show CDR1 as MDHEN and CDR2 as SYDVKM. The CDR3 protein is CASSLASGAEGRKSYEQYF. The DNA for the CDR3 is TGTGCCAGCAGTTTAGCTAGCGGGGCGGAAGGGCGTAAGTCCTACGAGCAGTACTTC.